A single sample gave rise to the 12 T cell receptor beta chains below, sequenced in a study of cytomegalovirus exposure and HLA in healthy donors. Both 60 Vbeta primers and 13 Jbeta primers went into the PCR. This table comes from immunoSEQ multiplex PCR, and its TCRdb copy is limited to in-frame clones, with some not included. The sample includes under 200,000 clones. The specimen was PBMCs. Receptors originate from a man aged 25-40 years in good health and CMV-seronegative.

The V gene is TRBV10-3, the J gene TRBJ2-5; 9 bases line up with TRBD1. The DNA end lines up better with TRBJ2-7; the J call may be wrong. Germline loops: CDR1 ENHRY, CDR2 SYGVKD. CDR3 length: 13 amino acids. DNA for the CDR3: TGTGCCATCAGGGGACAGGGTTGGTACGAGCAGTACTTC. Its translation is CAIRGQGWYEQYF.

V usage is TRBV12-5 and J usage is TRBJ2-1, with 7 bases lining up with TRBD1. CDR1 and CDR2 (germline): LGHNT, FRNRAP. CDR3 length: 15 residues. Trimming cost V 0 bases and J 8 bases; bases outside gene matches: 7. The CDR3 loop is CASGLVYDRAHEQFF. CDR3 sequence (DNA): TGTGCTAGTGGTTTGGTATACGACAGGGCGCATGAGCAGTTCTTC.

A remark on this clone: An end of the junction differs from the germline gene, which may be a read error. The rearrangement joins TRBV6-1 to TRBJ1-2; possibly TRBD1 for D (5 bases). The CDR3 covers 16 residues. The germline CDR1 and CDR2 sequences are MNHNS and SASEGT. The CDR3 region has the DNA TGTGCCAGCAGTGAAGAGGGATTACGGGGGAACTATGGCTGCACCTTC. Translated, it gives CASSEEGLRGNYGCTF.

This chain joins TRBV18 and TRBJ1-2; a weak D match, TRBD1 (5 bases). This CDR3 has 16 amino acids. Trimming removed 0 bases from V and 0 bases from J, with 11 bases in between. Germline loops: CDR1 KGHSH, CDR2 LQKENI. The CDR3 nucleotides read TGTGCCAGCTCACCACCGGCGAGCAGGGCTAACTATGGCTACACCTTC. This gives the protein CASSPPASRANYGYTF. The whole variable domain, remainder taken from reference TRBV18 and TRBJ1-2, is NAGVMQNPRHLVRRRGQEARLRCSPMKGHSHVYWYRQLPEEGLKFMVYLQKENIIDESGMPKERFSAEFPKEGPSILRIQQVVRGDSAAYFCASSPPASRANYGYTFGSGTRLTVV.

The CDR3 nucleotides read TGTGCCAGTGGAGGGACAGGGACTGGAAACACCATATATTTT. Its translation is CASGGTGTGNTIYF. This chain joins TRBV19 and TRBJ1-3, with 9 bases fitting TRBD1. The CDR3 sequence is 14 residues long. CDR1 and CDR2 (germline): LNHDA, SQIVND (reference sequence). V trimming: 8 bases; J trimming: 2 bases; junction bases outside the gene matches: 4.

The J gene is TRBJ2-3, the V gene TRBV12-1; the D call TRBD2 from the table was never checked on the DNA. TRBV12-1 is designated a pseudogene. This CDR3 region has 16 residues. CDR3 sequence: CASSSRLPPTTDTQYF. As DNA, the CDR3 is TGTGCCAGCAGCTCTAGACTCCCCCCCACGACAGATACGCAGTATTTT.

This chain uses TRBV7-8 with TRBJ2-3; 13 positions match TRBD2. The trim removed 3 bases at V and 6 bases at J, leaving 9 bases unmatched. CDR1 SGHVS and CDR2 FQNEAQ come from the germline V gene. This CDR3 is 17 amino acids long. CDR3 coding DNA: TGTGCCAGCAGCTTCTGGACTAGCGGGGGTCAGTGGGATACGCAGTATTTT. Translated: CASSFWTSGGQWDTQYF.

This sequence joins TRBV7-9 and TRBJ2-7, with D unclear. There are 12 residues in the CDR3. Germline V CDR1 and CDR2: SEHNR, FQNEAQ (reference sequence). V was pared by 4 bases and J by 4 bases, with 8 bases between. The CDR3 nucleotides are TGTGCCAGCAGCTCCCTAGATTACGAGCAGTACTTC. As protein: CASSSLDYEQYF.

On this clone itself: At one end the junction does not follow the germline gene, possibly because of a read error. The chain is built from TRBV6-5 and TRBJ1-3, with TRBD1 matching 7 bases. The CDR3 is 14 residues long. Germline CDR1 reads MNHEY; CDR2 reads SVGAGI. CDR3 region: CASTFRGSGNTIHF. CDR3 coding DNA: TGTGCCAGCACGTTCAGGGGGTCTGGAAACACCATACATTTT.

The chain couples TRBV28 to TRBJ2-1; 9 positions match TRBD1. CDR3 size: 16 residues. CDR1 is MDHEN, CDR2 SYDVKM, per germline. Losses at the gene ends were 4 bases for V and 3 bases for J; bases not matched to a gene: 7. The CDR3 sequence is CASSSSTGGSYNEQFF. The DNA for the CDR3 is TGTGCCAGCAGTTCCTCCACAGGGGGCAGCTACAATGAGCAGTTCTTC.

This chain connects TRBV7-2 to TRBJ1-5; maybe TRBD1 (5 bases). The germline V gene has CDR1 SGHTA and CDR2 FQGNSA. CDR3 size: 15 residues. V was clipped by 5 bases and J by 3 bases, with 14 bases between them. The CDR3 DNA follows: TGTGCCAGCAGCCCTCGCGGGGGAGACAATCAGCCCCAGCATTTT. It encodes CASSPRGGDNQPQHF.

Here the CDR3 reads CASSLGGTLSYEQYF. DNA of the CDR3: TGTGCCAGCAGCTTAGGTGGGACATTATCCTACGAGCAGTACTTC. J is TRBJ2-7 and V is TRBV7-9; TRBD1 might be the D (6 bases). The CDR3 is made up of 15 amino acids. Germline values: CDR1 SEHNR, CDR2 FQNEAQ (reference sequence). Trimming removed 1 base from V and 1 base from J, with 11 bases in between.